This paragraph covers one T cell receptor (beta chain) sequence. The target antigen is unknown. The germline V gene has CDR1 SGDLS and CDR2 YYNGEE. The V end lost 0 bases, the J end lost 4 bases, and 13 bases lay between the germline ends. This CDR3 has 15 amino acids. Using a J-beta primer mix together with a sample-barcoded 5' primer, a second PCR was run for roughly 7 to 11 cycles. TCRdb reanalysed the 5' RACE reads using MiXCR and keeps one entry per CDR3 protein. This sample has about 1.5 million distinct CDR3 sequences, with approximately 43% found just once. This sample is drawn from a study of blood T cells in healthy people across ages. There were at least 5 micrograms of total RNA extracted from every sample. Study-wide findings and caveats: There were more naive CD4+ cells and higher diversity in long-lived donors than in aged donors. Strongly correlated with naive T cell percentage was TCR beta diversity. Diversity figures derived from one million T cells were judged to underestimate the true value.

This TCR was recovered from a woman younger than 30 in good health. Sequencing used blood. The V and J genes are TRBV9 and TRBJ1-2, with TRBD1 as a possible D gene (6 bases). CDR3 residues: CASSVGFGTSYGYTF. The CDR3, as DNA: TGTGCCAGCAGCGTAGGGTTCGGGACAAGCTATGGCTACACCTTC.